This T cell receptor beta chain comes out of a study of pediatric ulcerative colitis (dated by TCRdb to about 2019). About the investigation overall: Seven ulcerative colitis patients had pancolitis and two had left-sided colitis, with histology consistent with ulcerative colitis in all. By Pediatric Ulcerative Colitis Activity Index, two patients had mild disease, several had moderate disease and three had acute severe colitis. From roughly 10 newly diagnosed, treatment-naive pediatric ulcerative colitis patients and a few non-IBD control children, paired blood and rectal samples were collected. The study at large found these results: A couple of rectal CDR3 clonotypes turned up in every ulcerative colitis patient but in none of the controls. Features of the rectal repertoire distinguished controls, mild-moderate colitis patients and acute severe colitis patients, and in acute severe colitis rectal diversity was lower because of clonal expansions. Blood-derived T cells may have been included in the rectal pinch biopsies, particularly in patients with overt colitis. For technical reasons, the blood samples of a couple of patients yielded substantially fewer templates, so those samples were excluded from the blood-rectal overlap analysis. With only four individuals, the healthy control group was small. Significantly higher autologous blood-rectal clonal overlap was found in ulcerative colitis patients than in controls, which suggested increased T cell trafficking to inflamed tissue. Repertoires were derived from total lymphocyte DNA, so rare subsets such as regulatory T cells may have patterns not reflected.

One to two pinch biopsies were taken from the rectum for research during colonoscopy. Before the diagnostic colonoscopy, none of the ulcerative colitis patients had been given any immunosuppressive medication. Rectal biopsies were digested with proteinase K before DNA isolation. The Wizard kit (Promega) was used to extract genomic DNA from both blood and intestinal samples. On this clone: No antigen is known for it. At one end, the junction sequence differs from germline, possibly due to a read error. The same CDR3 can be traced to other DNA sequences in this sample.

Rearranged CDR3 beta regions were amplified from genomic DNA with multiplex V and J primers using the immunoSEQ TRB Survey service. To keep sequencing depth the same across samples, survey-level depth of up to 500,000 reads per sample was applied. Libraries were purified, pooled and sequenced on Illumina technology. On the authors' methods: Productive clonality, sample overlap, pairwise scatters, CDR3 beta length, V/D/J gene usage and productiveness were assessed with immunoSEQ online tools. Calculated diversity was defined as the number of unique rearrangements divided by total templates, multiplied by 100, and Shannon and Simpson indices were computed as well. Principal component analysis was performed on Z-score normalized data with the R prcomp function and the ggbiplot package. Morisita's index was used to measure clonal overlap between blood and rectum within each subject. TCRdb took over this immuneACCESS table, retaining in-frame rearrangements with V and J assigned. Such tables are incomplete; in checked studies, under half of the missing clones stem from an unresolved V gene, and the remainder is unexplained. V and J calls and clone size are those listed in that table; D and trimming were worked out from the DNA. This sample holds fewer than 20,000 clones; just under 75% were observed only once. Roughly 7.2% of the sample is in the top ten clones.

Including the terminal cysteine and phenylalanine, the CDR3 comprises 15 residues. CDR3 DNA is the only sequence kept; it has 45 bases, read in frame from the first base. In the germline V gene (reference sequence), CDR1 corresponds to SEHNR and CDR2 to FQNEAQ. The receptor was isolated from a boy aged 10-17 years with moderate ulcerative colitis. This chain joins TRBV7-9 to TRBJ2-7; 6 matching bases give a weak D call of TRBD1. Sequenced input: gut tissue. The CDR3 protein sequence reads: CASSQETGNTYEQYF. The DNA sequence is as follows: TGCGCCAGCAGCCAAGAAACAGGGAATACCTACGAGCAGTACTTC.